The 18 T cell receptor beta chains given below trace back to one sample, sequenced in a study of T cell responses to AZD1222 COVID-19 vaccine. Here immunoSEQ multiplex PCR was the method, and the copy in TCRdb shows in-frame clones only, minus some. The sample consists of more than 110,000 clones, approximately 90% of them appearing once. This material consisted of peripheral blood, taken on day 0 of AZD1222 vaccination. These receptors were taken from an adult in good health.

This chain links TRBV7-3 with TRBJ2-1, with TRBD2 matching 12 bases. Germline trimming cut 2 bases from V and 4 bases from J; bases unmatched to any gene: 3. The CDR3 totals 16 residues. Germline V CDR1 and CDR2: SGHTA, FQGTGA. CDR3 sequence reads: CASSLDGTSGYNEQFF. The CDR3 DNA reads TGTGCCAGCAGCTTAGATGGGACTAGCGGGTACAATGAGCAGTTCTTC.

The chain has TRBV6-5 and TRBJ2-3; 7 bases are a match to TRBD2. V dropped 6 bases and J dropped 6; count of bases not matched to a gene: 12. Germline values: CDR1 MNHEY, CDR2 SVGAGI. The CDR3 spans 15 residues. CDR3: CASRPTSFAADTQYF. CDR3 DNA: TGTGCCAGCAGACCGACTAGCTTTGCTGCTGATACGCAGTATTTT.

V usage is TRBV29-1 and J usage is TRBJ2-7; possible D gene TRBD2, 6 bases. This CDR3 has 13 amino acids. Germline loops: CDR1 SQVTM, CDR2 ANQGSEA. V dropped 4 bases and J dropped 4 bases, with 14 bases sitting between them. CDR3 loop: CSVGVGGRYEQYF. CDR3 DNA: TGCAGCGTTGGGGTTGGAGGGCGATACGAGCAGTACTTC.

The rearrangement uses TRBV27 and TRBJ1-2, with 8 bases that match TRBD1. The V segment lost 5 bases and the J segment 4 bases; nucleotides outside the gene matches: 6. The CDR3 spans 14 residues. Per germline, CDR1 MNHEY and CDR2 SMNVEV (reference sequence). The CDR3 spells CASSPGQGSYGYTF. CDR3 in DNA: TGTGCCAGCAGTCCCGGACAGGGAAGCTATGGCTACACCTTC.

The chain joins TRBV9 to TRBJ2-1; 12 positions match TRBD2. The CDR3 length is 16 residues. Germline-derived CDR1 and CDR2 are SGDLS and YYNGEE. The J segment lost 4 bases and the V segment lost 4 bases, leaving 6 bases of the junction unmatched. CDR3: CASSPTSGSAYNEQFF. CDR3 DNA sequence: TGTGCCAGCAGCCCGACTAGCGGGAGCGCTTACAATGAGCAGTTCTTC.

The V and J genes are TRBV21-1 and TRBJ1-5; whether TRBD1, the table's D call, matches the DNA was not checked. TRBV21-1 is recorded as a pseudogene. The CDR3 has 17 residues. CDR3 sequence: CASSIVSGDSSNQPQHF. The CDR3 coding sequence is TGTGCCAGCAGCATAGTGAGTGGGGACAGTAGCAATCAGCCCCAGCATTTT.

Written as DNA, the CDR3 is TGTGCCAGCAGTCCAAGGGAAGCCGGGGAGCTGTTTTTT. Its translation: CASSPREAGELFF. The V call is TRBV6-4, the J call TRBJ2-2; D gene ambiguous. Per germline, CDR1 MRHNA and CDR2 SNTAGT. The CDR3 runs 13 residues. V lost 5 bases and J lost 6, with 10 bases in between.

This sequence joins TRBV19 and TRBJ2-4; TRBD1 matches at 11 bases. There are 14 residues in the CDR3. Germline trimming cut 7 bases from V and 5 bases from J; bases unmatched to any gene: 4. CDR1 and CDR2 (germline): LNHDA, SQIVND (reference sequence). CDR3 sequence: CASIGTGGQNIQYF. The CDR3 nucleotides are TGTGCCAGTATTGGGACAGGGGGGCAAAACATTCAGTACTTC.

The rearrangement uses TRBV5-4 and TRBJ2-2; D possibly corresponds to TRBD1 (5 bases). This CDR3 is built from 14 residues. Germline CDR1 SGHNT, CDR2 YYREEE (reference sequence). Trimming took off 2 bases at V and 4 bases at J, with 9 bases between the two ends. CDR3 in amino acids: CASSFRAGTGELFF. The CDR3 nucleotides read TGTGCCAGCAGCTTCAGGGCCGGCACCGGGGAGCTGTTTTTT.

The gene calls are TRBV7-2 and TRBJ2-5, with D possibly matching TRBD1 (6 bases). CDR1 and CDR2 (germline): SGHTA, FQGNSA. This CDR3 has 13 residues. Trimming took 4 bases from V and 6 from J, leaving 12 bases between them. CDR3 protein: CASSSPGEKTQYF. In nucleotides, the CDR3 is TGTGCCAGCAGCTCCCCAGGGGAGAAGACCCAGTACTTC. Full variable domain (rest looked up from reference TRBV7-2 and TRBJ2-5): GAGVSQSPSNKVTEKGKDVELRCDPISGHTALYWYRQSLGQGLEFLIYFQGNSAPDKSGLPSDRFSAERTGGSVSTLTIQRTQQEDSAVYLCASSSPGEKTQYFGPGTRLLVL.

The rearrangement links TRBV7-2 to TRBJ1-1; 7 nucleotides agree with TRBD1. The CDR3 contains 15 residues. V was pared by 4 bases and J by 5 bases, with 10 bases of the junction left unmatched. Germline V CDR1 and CDR2: SGHTA, FQGNSA. The CDR3 nucleotides read TGTGCCAGCAGCTCACAGGGGTCCCTGGGGACTGAAGCTTTCTTT. This sequence encodes CASSSQGSLGTEAFF.

The chain employs TRBV19 and TRBJ1-5; possible D gene TRBD1, 6 bases. There are 15 residues in the CDR3. V lost 6 bases and J lost 4, with 16 bases in between. Germline loops: CDR1 LNHDA, CDR2 SQIVND (reference sequence). The CDR3 coding sequence is TGTGCCAGTAGATCAACAGGGACTAGGAATCAGCCCCAGCATTTT. Translating gives CASRSTGTRNQPQHF.

The rearrangement uses TRBV28 and TRBJ2-1; D call uncertain. CDR3 size: 16 residues. Trimming took off 2 bases at V and 2 bases at J, with 13 bases between the two ends. Germline V gene sequence: CDR1 MDHEN, CDR2 SYDVKM. The chain's CDR3 is CASSLPLGFAYNEQFF. CDR3 coding DNA: TGTGCCAGCAGTTTACCCCTGGGGTTTGCCTACAATGAGCAGTTCTTC.

The chain has TRBV4-1 and TRBJ2-1; tentative D call: TRBD2 (6 bases). The CDR3 is made up of 17 amino acids. Trimming took 4 bases from V and 6 from J, leaving 22 bases between them. Per the germline V gene, CDR1 is MGHRA and CDR2 is YSYEKL. The chain's CDR3 is CASSPPGGDSKGNEQFF. The CDR3 nucleotides are TGCGCCAGCAGCCCCCCAGGAGGGGACTCAAAAGGCAATGAGCAGTTCTTC.

V is TRBV4-2 and J is TRBJ2-3; weak D call: TRBD2 (7 bases). Germline CDR1 LGHNA, CDR2 YNFKEQ. This CDR3 is built from 13 residues. The V end lost 4 bases, the J end lost 4 bases, and 9 bases lay between the germline ends. CDR3 sequence reads: CASSPGGPDTQYF. CDR3 nucleotides: TGTGCCAGCAGCCCGGGGGGCCCAGATACGCAGTATTTT.

The chain uses TRBV5-5 and TRBJ2-7; TRBD2 is a possible D gene (6 bases). CDR1 SGHKS and CDR2 YYEKEE come from the germline V gene (reference sequence). The CDR3 sequence is 15 residues long. Trimming took off 0 bases at V and 2 bases at J, with 12 bases between the two ends. CDR3 in amino acids: CASSLAGEVAYEQYF. CDR3 coding DNA: TGTGCCAGCAGCTTGGCCGGGGAGGTGGCCTACGAGCAGTACTTC.

The CDR3 DNA reads as TGTGCCAGTAGCAATCGGAATGAGCAGTTCTTC. Translation gives CASSNRNEQFF. This chain uses TRBV19 with TRBJ2-1; no firm D call. The CDR3 has 11 amino acids. Germline loops: CDR1 LNHDA, CDR2 SQIVND (reference sequence). Trimming removed 6 bases at V and 7 bases at J, with 7 bases between.

This clone came up once. The genes are TRBV5-6 and TRBJ1-4; D call uncertain. Germline V gene data show CDR1 as SGHDT and CDR2 as YYEEEE. V lost 5 bases and J lost 3, with 8 bases in between. The CDR3 length is 13 residues. The CDR3 region is CASRWISNEKLFF. CDR3 in DNA: TGTGCCAGCAGATGGATCTCTAATGAAAAACTGTTTTTT.